These 32 T cell receptor beta chains were all obtained from the same sample, sequenced in a study of T cells in localized non-small cell lung cancer. Sequencing was performed with immunoSEQ multiplex PCR; in TCRdb, only in-frame clones are kept and a portion is missing. The sample holds approximately 88,000 clones, under 95% seen once. Sequenced here: PBMCs, sampled before any cancer treatment. The receptors were gathered from a woman between 40 and 69 years old with stage II squamous cell lung carcinoma.

This chain joins TRBV19 and TRBJ1-3; D remains unclear. Germline CDR1 reads LNHDA; CDR2 reads SQIVND (reference sequence). V lost 5 bases, J lost 2 bases, and 4 bases lay in between. CDR3 size: 12 residues. This CDR3 reads CASSAAGNTIYF. CDR3 nucleotide sequence: TGTGCCAGTAGTGCAGCTGGAAACACCATATATTTT.

The genes are TRBV9 and TRBJ1-1; no reliable D call. The CDR3 is 14 residues long. V was cut by 4 bases and J by 2 bases, with 12 bases left in between. The germline V gene has CDR1 SGDLS and CDR2 YYNGEE. CDR3 sequence (DNA): TGTGCCAGCAGCCCTCCCACCCTAAACACTGAAGCTTTCTTT. The encoded protein is CASSPPTLNTEAFF.

The gene calls are TRBV4-1 and TRBJ1-2; a possible D gene is TRBD1 (6 bases). Trimming shortened V by 4 bases and J by 1 base, and 13 bases separated the two germline ends. The CDR3 runs to 15 residues. CDR1 is MGHRA, CDR2 YSYEKL, per germline. In DNA, the CDR3 is TGCGCCAGCAGCCTAGGACAGCTCGTTAACTATGGCTACACCTTC. It encodes CASSLGQLVNYGYTF.

The rearrangement joins TRBV27 to TRBJ2-2; no definite D call. Germline loops: CDR1 MNHEY, CDR2 SMNVEV (reference sequence). V dropped 7 bases and J dropped 2 bases, with 11 bases sitting between them. CDR3 size: 14 residues. The CDR3 DNA reads TGTGCCAGCAACAAAGACACAAACACCGGGGAGCTGTTTTTT. Its protein product is CASNKDTNTGELFF.

The V gene is TRBV6-5, the J gene TRBJ2-1; D remains ambiguous. V was cut by 0 bases and J by 7 bases, with 7 bases left in between. The CDR3 sequence is 13 residues long. Germline lookup yields CDR1 MNHEY and CDR2 SVGAGI. This CDR3 reads CASSYSSLNEQFF. The CDR3, as DNA: TGTGCCAGCAGTTACTCTTCGCTGAATGAGCAGTTCTTC.

The V and J genes are TRBV11-2 and TRBJ2-7; the D call may be TRBD1 or TRBD2 (6 bases each). CDR1 and CDR2 (germline): SGHAT, FQNNGV. This CDR3 has 16 amino acids. V lost 5 bases and J 5 bases, leaving 22 bases between the germline ends. The DNA for the CDR3 is TGTGCCAGCAGCCCCCACGGGGGCAGGCGGGCCCACGAGCAGTACTTC. Amino acids: CASSPHGGRRAHEQYF.

The rearrangement uses TRBV25-1 and TRBJ1-3; D unclear. CDR3 length: 12 amino acids. Germline V gene lookup returns CDR1 MGHDK and CDR2 SYGVNS. Trimming shortened V by 5 bases and J by 4 bases, and 6 bases separated the two germline ends. CDR3 coding DNA: TGTGCCAGCAGTCCGGTGGGAAACACCATATATTTT. It specifies CASSPVGNTIYF.

The rearrangement uses TRBV11-2 and TRBJ1-1; no reliable D call. CDR1 is SGHAT, CDR2 FQNNGV, per germline. The V gene lost 2 bases and the J gene lost 2 bases, with 9 bases spanning the gap. The CDR3 has 14 amino acids. The CDR3 coding sequence is TGTGCCAGCAGCTTACGGGTTGTAAACACTGAAGCTTTCTTT. Translating gives CASSLRVVNTEAFF.

The chain combines TRBV7-9 with TRBJ2-2; D ambiguous. V dropped 5 bases and J dropped 0 bases, with 13 bases sitting between them. Germline loops: CDR1 SEHNR, CDR2 FQNEAQ (reference sequence). This CDR3 contains 16 residues. The CDR3 sequence is CASSPQSTANTGELFF. Here the CDR3 DNA reads TGTGCCAGCAGCCCGCAGAGCACTGCGAACACCGGGGAGCTGTTTTTT.

V usage is TRBV27 and J usage is TRBJ2-2; 11 bases are a match to TRBD1. CDR3 size: 17 residues. V shed 6 bases, J shed 6 bases, and the junction held 12 bases outside the gene matches. Germline V gene lookup returns CDR1 MNHEY and CDR2 SMNVEV (reference sequence). The CDR3 here is CASSRRGDRGYPGELFF. The CDR3 region has the DNA TGTGCCAGCAGCAGGAGGGGGGACAGGGGGTATCCCGGGGAGCTGTTTTTT.

The chain combines TRBV4-2 with TRBJ2-1, with a tentative D call TRBD2 (6 bases). The germline CDR1 and CDR2 sequences are LGHNA and YNFKEQ. Trimming took off 3 bases at V and 2 bases at J, with 20 bases between the two ends. CDR3 size: 18 residues. CDR3 sequence: CASSHSGQGGATYNEQFF. The CDR3 region has the DNA TGTGCCAGCAGCCACTCCGGCCAGGGCGGGGCGACCTACAATGAGCAGTTCTTC.

The rearrangement uses TRBV5-4 and TRBJ2-1; D not resolved. The CDR3 consists of 13 residues. Germline loops: CDR1 SGHNT, CDR2 YYREEE (reference sequence). V was pared by 7 bases and J by 0 bases, with 8 bases between. The CDR3 sequence is CASGVSSYNEQFF. The DNA of the CDR3 is TGTGCCAGCGGGGTGAGCTCCTACAATGAGCAGTTCTTC.

The CDR3 region has the DNA TGTGCCAGCAGCCAACCGGGACAGGGACCCTACAATGAGCAGTTCTTC. Translation gives CASSQPGQGPYNEQFF. The rearrangement links TRBV11-2 to TRBJ2-1; 9 nucleotides match TRBD1. The CDR3 runs to 16 residues. J lost 2 bases, V lost 5 bases, and 7 bases had no gene match. CDR1 and CDR2 (germline): SGHAT, FQNNGV.

The rearrangement joins TRBV19 to TRBJ2-2; a possible D gene is TRBD2 (6 bases). This CDR3 has 13 amino acids. Germline V gene lookup returns CDR1 LNHDA and CDR2 SQIVND (reference sequence). Trimming took 9 bases from V and 6 from J, leaving 14 bases between them. CDR3 residues: CASLWRGSGELFF. The CDR3 DNA sequence: TGTGCCAGCCTATGGAGGGGCTCCGGGGAGCTGTTTTTT.

The chain combines TRBV10-3 with TRBJ2-7; weak D call: TRBD2 (6 bases). The CDR3 covers 15 residues. Trimming left V 8 bases short and J 0 bases short, with 17 bases between. The germline V gene encodes CDR1 ENHRY and CDR2 SYGVKD. Here the CDR3 reads CAIGGGQSSSYEQYF. The CDR3 nucleotides are TGTGCCATCGGGGGAGGTCAGTCGAGCTCCTACGAGCAGTACTTC.

The chain uses TRBV2 and TRBJ1-5; D gene uncertain. Trimming cost V 8 bases and J 3 bases, with 8 bases left between them. Germline V gene sequence: CDR1 SNHLY, CDR2 FYNNEI. The CDR3 spans 12 residues. The CDR3 region is CASGRNNQPQHF. Written as DNA, the CDR3 is TGTGCCAGCGGGCGGAACAATCAGCCCCAGCATTTT.

V is TRBV15 and J is TRBJ2-7; a weak D match, TRBD2 (6 bases). With 1 base removed from V and 7 bases from J, the gap between germline ends came to 17 bases. The CDR3 has 15 residues. Germline-derived CDR1 and CDR2 are LNHNV and YYDKDF (reference sequence). CDR3 in DNA: TGTGCCACCAGCAGAGTCCCCCGGGGGACCTGGGAGCAGTACTTC. It codes for CATSRVPRGTWEQYF.

The chain has TRBV6-6 and TRBJ2-7, with D perhaps matching TRBD1 (5 bases). This CDR3 spans 13 amino acids. Germline V gene sequence: CDR1 MNHNY, CDR2 SVGAGI (reference sequence). V lost 5 bases, J lost 2 bases, and 10 bases lay in between. The CDR3 region is CASSLVRAYEQYF. Here the CDR3 DNA reads TGTGCCAGCAGTCTGGTCAGGGCCTACGAGCAGTACTTC.

The V and J genes are TRBV5-1 and TRBJ2-3; maybe TRBD2 (6 bases). Trimming shortened V by 10 bases and J by 4 bases, and 19 bases separated the two germline ends. Germline V CDR1 and CDR2: SGHRS, YFSETQ. There are 14 residues in the CDR3. In nucleotides, the CDR3 is TGCGCCTGCGCCCGTGGGGGAGGTTCAGATACGCAGTATTTT. Encoded protein: CACARGGGSDTQYF.

This chain joins TRBV5-1 and TRBJ2-1; D possibly uses TRBD1 or TRBD2 (5 bases each). Per germline, CDR1 SGHRS and CDR2 YFSETQ. With 4 bases removed from V and 7 bases from J, the gap between germline ends came to 18 bases. This CDR3 has 15 residues. CDR3 nucleotides: TGCGCCAGCAGCCCTAGAGGGACCCCGGGGAATGAGCAGTTCTTC. This encodes CASSPRGTPGNEQFF.

The chain is built from TRBV30 and TRBJ2-3, with TRBD1 matching over 7 bases. Germline assignment: CDR1 GTSNPN and CDR2 SVGIG (reference sequence). The V and J ends lost 5 bases and 0 bases, in that order; junction bases with no gene match: 5. The CDR3 is 14 amino acids. The CDR3 DNA reads as TGTGCCTGGGGGGGACAGCCAAGCACAGATACGCAGTATTTT. Translating it yields CAWGGQPSTDTQYF.

This chain uses TRBV5-1 with TRBJ1-2, with D uncertain. The CDR3 contains 16 residues. Trimming took off 0 bases at V and 3 bases at J, with 15 bases between the two ends. Germline CDR1 and CDR2: SGHRS and YFSETQ. The CDR3 coding sequence is TGCGCCAGCAGCTTGGGGGGTCTGGGTGATCACTATGGCTACACCTTC. Amino acid sequence: CASSLGGLGDHYGYTF.

This clone is a singleton in its sample. The chain combines TRBV29-1 with TRBJ1-4; 9 nucleotides line up with TRBD1. Germline V lookup: CDR1 SQVTM, CDR2 ANQGSEA. This CDR3 has 14 residues. Losses at the gene ends were 6 bases for V and 9 bases for J; bases not matched to a gene: 11. CDR3: CSVLTGGIEKKLFF. Here the CDR3 DNA reads TGCAGCGTCCTGACAGGGGGAATTGAGAAAAAACTGTTTTTT.

V and J are TRBV5-4 and TRBJ1-2, with D possibly matching TRBD1 (6 bases). The V gene's germline CDR1 is SGHNT and CDR2 YYREEE (reference sequence). Trimming left V 5 bases short and J 4 bases short, with 18 bases between. The CDR3 loop spans 15 amino acids. DNA for the CDR3: TGTGCCAGCAGTCGAAATTCGGGGACAAGCTATGGCTACACCTTC. Translating it yields CASSRNSGTSYGYTF.

This clone was detected only a few times. This rearrangement joins TRBV5-1 to TRBJ2-4, with TRBD1 matching over 7 bases. Germline V gene lookup returns CDR1 SGHRS and CDR2 YFSETQ. J lost 0 bases, V lost 5 bases, and 8 bases had no gene match. This CDR3 is 16 amino acids long. The CDR3 nucleotides are TGCGCCAGCAGGCCCGAGGGGGCACTAGCCAAAAACATTCAGTACTTC. This sequence encodes CASRPEGALAKNIQYF.

The chain carries TRBV18 and TRBJ2-2; TRBD2 aligns across 12 bases. The trim removed 4 bases at V and 5 bases at J, leaving 5 bases unmatched. In germline, CDR1 is KGHSH, CDR2 LQKENI. The CDR3 covers 16 residues. The CDR3 DNA follows: TGTGCCAGCTCACTGATTGGGACTAGCGGGACCGGGGAGCTGTTTTTT. Residues: CASSLIGTSGTGELFF.

The J gene is TRBJ1-1, the V gene TRBV7-8; a weak D match, TRBD1 (6 bases). This CDR3 has 15 amino acids. V shed 1 base and J shed 7 bases, with 16 bases lying between them. Germline V CDR1 and CDR2: SGHVS, FQNEAQ. For the CDR3, the DNA is TGTGCCAGCAGCTTAGGAAGGGGCCCAGGGGTTGAAGCTTTCTTT. Protein product: CASSLGRGPGVEAFF.

The rearrangement uses TRBV10-3 and TRBJ1-3; D remains unclear. Trimming shortened V by 8 bases and J by 2 bases, and 10 bases separated the two germline ends. In germline, CDR1 is ENHRY, CDR2 SYGVKD. The CDR3 contains 13 residues. The CDR3 is CAISPFAGNTIYF. CDR3 in DNA: TGTGCCATCTCTCCTTTCGCTGGAAACACCATATATTTT.

The V call is TRBV5-6, the J call TRBJ2-3; D may be TRBD1 (6 bases). V lost 6 bases, J lost 1 base, and 18 bases lay in between. This CDR3 spans 16 amino acids. Germline CDR1 reads SGHDT; CDR2 reads YYEEEE. CDR3 in amino acids: CASTLFYRVGTDTQYF. CDR3 in DNA: TGTGCCAGCACCCTCTTCTACAGGGTCGGCACAGATACGCAGTATTTT.

This chain uses TRBV5-4 with TRBJ1-2; TRBD1 is a possible D gene (5 bases). V lost 0 bases to trimming and J lost 8 bases, with 11 bases between them. The germline V gene encodes CDR1 SGHNT and CDR2 YYREEE (reference sequence). This CDR3 is 13 amino acids long. The CDR3 sequence: CASSLAGGDGYTF. The CDR3 DNA is TGTGCCAGCAGCTTGGCCGGCGGGGACGGCTACACCTTC.

This clone was found once. This chain links TRBV5-1 with TRBJ2-2; 7 nucleotides align to TRBD1. The CDR3 is made up of 15 amino acids. Germline lookup yields CDR1 SGHRS and CDR2 YFSETQ. Trimming removed 4 bases from V and 1 base from J; junction bases left unmatched: 4. The CDR3 sequence is CASSARTGNTGELFF. The CDR3 DNA follows: TGCGCCAGCAGCGCCCGGACAGGGAACACCGGGGAGCTGTTTTTT.

The chain couples TRBV10-1 to TRBJ1-1; D uncertain. The V gene lost 6 bases and the J gene lost 1 base, with 9 bases spanning the gap. The CDR3 has 13 residues. Looked up from germline, CDR1 is WNHNN and CDR2 is SYGVQD (reference sequence). CDR3 sequence (DNA): TGCGCCAGCAGGGGCAGCCGGAACACTGAAGCTTTCTTT. Encoded protein: CASRGSRNTEAFF.